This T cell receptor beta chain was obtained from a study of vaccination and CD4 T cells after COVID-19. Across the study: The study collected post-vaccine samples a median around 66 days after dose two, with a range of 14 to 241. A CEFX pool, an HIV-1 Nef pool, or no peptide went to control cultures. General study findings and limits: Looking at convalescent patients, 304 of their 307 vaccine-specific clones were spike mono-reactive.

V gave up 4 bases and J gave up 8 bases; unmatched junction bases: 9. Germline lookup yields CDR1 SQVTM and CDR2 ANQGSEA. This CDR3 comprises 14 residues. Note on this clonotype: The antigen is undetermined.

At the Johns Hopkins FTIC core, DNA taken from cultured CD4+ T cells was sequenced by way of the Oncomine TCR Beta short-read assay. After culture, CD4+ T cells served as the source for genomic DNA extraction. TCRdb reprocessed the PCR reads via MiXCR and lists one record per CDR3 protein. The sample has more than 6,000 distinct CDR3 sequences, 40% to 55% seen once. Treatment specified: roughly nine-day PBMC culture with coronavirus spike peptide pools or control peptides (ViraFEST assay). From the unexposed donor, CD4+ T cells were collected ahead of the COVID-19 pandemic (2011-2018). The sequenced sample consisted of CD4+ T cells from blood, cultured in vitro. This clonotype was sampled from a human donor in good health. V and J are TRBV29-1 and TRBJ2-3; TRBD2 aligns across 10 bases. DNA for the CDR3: TGCAGCGTTGCAGCGGGGGGGCTTGAGGGTACGCAGTATTTT. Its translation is CSVAAGGLEGTQYF.